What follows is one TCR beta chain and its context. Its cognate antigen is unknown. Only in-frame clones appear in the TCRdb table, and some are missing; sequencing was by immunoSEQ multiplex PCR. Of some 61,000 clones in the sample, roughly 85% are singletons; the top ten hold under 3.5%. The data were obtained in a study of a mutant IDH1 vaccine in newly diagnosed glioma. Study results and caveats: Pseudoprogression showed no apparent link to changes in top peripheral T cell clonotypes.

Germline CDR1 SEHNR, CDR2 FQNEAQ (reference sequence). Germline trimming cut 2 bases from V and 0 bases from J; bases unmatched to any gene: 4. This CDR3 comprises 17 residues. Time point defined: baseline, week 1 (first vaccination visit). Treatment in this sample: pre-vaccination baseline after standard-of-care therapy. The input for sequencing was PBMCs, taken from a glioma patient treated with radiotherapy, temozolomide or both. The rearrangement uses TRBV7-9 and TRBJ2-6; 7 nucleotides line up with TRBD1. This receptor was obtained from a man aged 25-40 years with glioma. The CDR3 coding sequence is TGTGCCAGCAGCTTAACAGGGGACCTCTCTGGGGCCAACGTCCTGACTTTC. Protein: CASSLTGDLSGANVLTF.